This is a list of T cell receptor beta chains from one sample in a study of cytomegalovirus exposure and HLA in healthy donors. Sequencing used immunoSEQ multiplex PCR; TCRdb keeps in-frame clones, though not all of them. The sample has 160,000 or so clones, about 80% seen once. Material for sequencing was PBMCs. These receptors all stem from a woman in her 40s in good health and CMV-seronegative. The CDR3 runs from the conserved cysteine through the conserved F or W. The D gene is left open where the match is weak. Some rows have no size entry. The others give once, few or many, or a class for an expanded clone.

j_call: TRBJ2-5; d_call: .; clone_size: .; v_call: TRBV7-6; cdr3_aa: CASSLVGAVGRQETQYF; cdr3_nt: TGTGCCAGCAGCTTAGTAGGAGCCGTCGGAAGACAAGAGACCCAGTACTTC
j_call: TRBJ2-1; d_call: TRBD2; clone_size: .; v_call: TRBV29-1; cdr3_aa: CSVSSGSLSYNEQFF; cdr3_nt: TGCAGCGTCTCTAGCGGGAGCCTCTCCTACAATGAGCAGTTCTTC
j_call: TRBJ2-2; d_call: .; clone_size: .; v_call: TRBV7-3; cdr3_aa: CASSLYRDHGELFF; cdr3_nt: TGTGCCAGCAGCTTATACAGGGATCACGGGGAGCTGTTTTTT
j_call: TRBJ2-3; d_call: TRBD2; clone_size: .; v_call: TRBV5-1; cdr3_aa: CASSLAMGGSGTQYF; cdr3_nt: TGCGCCAGCAGCTTGGCCATGGGGGGGAGCGGTACGCAGTATTTT
j_call: TRBJ2-1; d_call: TRBD2; clone_size: .; v_call: TRBV5-1; cdr3_aa: CASSLSSGRYEQFF; cdr3_nt: TGCGCCAGCAGCTTGTCTAGCGGGAGATATGAGCAGTTCTTC
j_call: TRBJ2-3; d_call: .; clone_size: .; v_call: TRBV27; cdr3_aa: CASSGQRSSTDTQYF; cdr3_nt: TGTGCCAGCAGTGGTCAACGGTCTAGCACAGATACGCAGTATTTT
j_call: TRBJ2-3; d_call: TRBD2; clone_size: .; v_call: TRBV9; cdr3_aa: CASSVGLAGTSTDTQYF; cdr3_nt: TGTGCCAGCAGCGTAGGACTAGCGGGGACTAGCACAGATACGCAGTATTTT
j_call: TRBJ2-5; d_call: .; clone_size: once; v_call: TRBV5-1; cdr3_aa: CASSLIQGLVETQYF; cdr3_nt: TGCGCCAGCAGCTTGATTCAGGGGCTCGTGGAGACCCAGTACTTC
j_call: TRBJ2-3; d_call: TRBD1; clone_size: .; v_call: TRBV9; cdr3_aa: CASSALQGATFTDTQYF; cdr3_nt: TGTGCCAGCAGCGCGTTACAGGGGGCGACTTTCACAGATACGCAGTATTTT
j_call: TRBJ2-5; d_call: TRBD1; clone_size: few; v_call: TRBV30; cdr3_aa: CAWGTGRETQYF; cdr3_nt: TGTGCCTGGGGGACAGGGAGAGAGACCCAGTACTTC
j_call: TRBJ2-2; d_call: TRBD2; clone_size: .; v_call: TRBV9; cdr3_aa: CASSVGKGLNTGELFF; cdr3_nt: TGTGCCAGCAGCGTAGGGAAGGGACTAAACACCGGGGAGCTGTTTTTT
j_call: TRBJ2-1; d_call: TRBD2; clone_size: .; v_call: TRBV28; cdr3_aa: CASRLAGVTYNEQFF; cdr3_nt: TGTGCCAGCAGGCTAGCGGGAGTGACCTACAATGAGCAGTTCTTC
j_call: TRBJ1-2; d_call: .; clone_size: few; v_call: TRBV6-1; cdr3_aa: CASSEAEQAYGYTF; cdr3_nt: TGTGCCAGCAGTGAAGCAGAGCAGGCCTATGGCTACACCTTC
j_call: TRBJ2-5; d_call: TRBD2; clone_size: .; v_call: TRBV2; cdr3_aa: CASSEASGGLETQYF; cdr3_nt: TGTGCCAGCAGTGAAGCAAGCGGGGGGCTAGAGACCCAGTACTTC
j_call: TRBJ2-7; d_call: TRBD1; clone_size: .; v_call: TRBV5-1; cdr3_aa: CASSSQGVWNEQYF; cdr3_nt: TGCGCCAGCAGCTCCCAGGGGGTCTGGAACGAGCAGTACTTC
j_call: TRBJ2-1; d_call: TRBD2; clone_size: .; v_call: TRBV5-1; cdr3_aa: CASSPDSSGSRNEQFF; cdr3_nt: TGCGCCAGCAGCCCCGATTCTAGCGGGAGCCGGAATGAGCAGTTCTTC
j_call: TRBJ1-5; d_call: TRBD1; clone_size: .; v_call: TRBV18; cdr3_aa: CASSRGGTGNQPQHF; cdr3_nt: TGTGCCAGCTCACGAGGGGGGACAGGCAATCAGCCCCAGCATTTT
j_call: TRBJ2-2; d_call: .; clone_size: .; v_call: TRBV29-1; cdr3_aa: CSAGTAGTGELFF; cdr3_nt: TGCAGCGCTGGGACTGCCGGTACCGGGGAGCTGTTTTTT
j_call: TRBJ1-4; d_call: .; clone_size: .; v_call: TRBV7-9; cdr3_aa: CASSSGSLKPATNEKLFF; cdr3_nt: TGTGCCAGCAGCTCCGGGTCGCTAAAACCTGCAACTAATGAAAAACTGTTTTTT
j_call: TRBJ1-1; d_call: .; clone_size: .; v_call: TRBV19; cdr3_aa: CASSIGVNTEAFF; cdr3_nt: TGTGCCAGTAGTATAGGTGTTAATACTGAAGCTTTCTTT
j_call: TRBJ1-1; d_call: .; clone_size: .; v_call: TRBV10-3; cdr3_aa: CAITMSTGETEAFF; cdr3_nt: TGTGCCATCACCATGAGTACGGGGGAAACTGAAGCTTTCTTT
j_call: TRBJ1-5; d_call: .; clone_size: few; v_call: TRBV19; cdr3_aa: CASSIDGVSSNQPQHF; cdr3_nt: TGTGCCAGTAGTATAGACGGGGTCTCTAGCAATCAGCCCCAGCATTTT
j_call: TRBJ2-3; d_call: .; clone_size: .; v_call: TRBV7-3; cdr3_aa: CASSFSSIVDTQYF; cdr3_nt: TGTGCCAGCAGCTTTAGCAGTATCGTAGATACGCAGTATTTT
j_call: TRBJ2-4; d_call: .; clone_size: .; v_call: TRBV29-1; cdr3_aa: CSVGSGVVAKNIQYF; cdr3_nt: TGCAGCGTTGGATCGGGGGTGGTGGCCAAAAACATTCAGTACTTC
j_call: TRBJ2-3; d_call: .; clone_size: .; v_call: TRBV15; cdr3_aa: CATGRAVTDTQYF; cdr3_nt: TGTGCCACCGGCCGAGCGGTCACAGATACGCAGTATTTT
j_call: TRBJ1-5; d_call: .; clone_size: .; v_call: TRBV18; cdr3_aa: CASSYQTPYSNQPQHF; cdr3_nt: TGTGCCAGCTCATACCAGACACCCTATAGCAATCAGCCCCAGCATTTT
j_call: TRBJ1-1; d_call: .; clone_size: few; v_call: TRBV5-6; cdr3_aa: CASSSKTVMNTEAFF; cdr3_nt: TGTGCCAGCAGCTCAAAGACAGTGATGAACACTGAAGCTTTCTTT
j_call: TRBJ1-1; d_call: .; clone_size: .; v_call: TRBV7-9; cdr3_aa: CASTPRGSRNTEAFF; cdr3_nt: TGTGCCAGCACCCCCAGGGGCAGCAGGAACACTGAAGCTTTCTTT
j_call: TRBJ2-7; d_call: .; clone_size: .; v_call: TRBV27; cdr3_aa: CASSLYEGYEQYF; cdr3_nt: TGTGCCAGCAGTTTATACGAGGGCTACGAGCAGTACTTC
j_call: TRBJ2-7; d_call: .; clone_size: .; v_call: TRBV15; cdr3_aa: CATSRESRVYEQYF; cdr3_nt: TGTGCCACCAGCAGAGAATCCAGGGTATACGAGCAGTACTTC